The clone carrying this TCR beta chain was seen once. What it binds is not known. CDR3 length equals 15 residues. Germline CDR1 SGHDT, CDR2 YYEEEE. Deletions cut 1 base from V and 5 bases from J, with 15 bases between. The assay was immunoSEQ multiplex PCR, and TCRdb's table has in-frame clones only and misses some. The top ten clones hold about 0.33% of a sample with 65,000 to 80,000 clones, roughly nine tenths of them seen once. The data stem from a study of OX40 agonist ivuxolimab in advanced cancers. Whole-study context: Aged roughly 23 to 79 with a mean of approximately 60 years, they were about 83% male. The study's findings and limits: The CD4+ and CD8+ T cells in the blood had expanded clonally by week 6 at 0.1 to 3.0 mg/kg. Among the nonresponders, some also had low normalized T-cell clonal expansion.

Patients were ruled out by autoimmune disease history or systemic immunosuppression. This TCR derives from an adult with an advanced solid tumor such as melanoma, head and neck, liver or kidney cancer. Here the sequenced sample was CD4+ or CD8+ T cells sorted from blood, taken in a trial of the OX40 agonist ivuxolimab. The rearrangement joins TRBV5-6 to TRBJ1-1; TRBD1 might be the D (6 bases). This CDR3 reads CASSLTTGGWTEAFF. CDR3 coding DNA: TGTGCCAGCAGCTTGACGACAGGAGGATGGACTGAAGCTTTCTTT.